A single sample gave rise to the 14 T cell receptor beta chains below, sequenced in a study of identical twins. TCRdb re-analysed the 5' RACE reads in MiXCR, keeping a single row per CDR3 protein. The sample records about 660,000 distinct CDR3 sequences, 8.5% to 9% being singletons. The same sample was also used in a study of yellow fever vaccine responses in identical twins.

The specimen was PBMCs. The receptors here all came from a woman under 30 in good health.

A note on this clonotype: Its ends do not fully match the called genes, so a read error is possible. The rearrangement joins TRBV4-1 to TRBJ2-1; D not certain. The CDR3 totals 12 residues. Germline-derived CDR1 and CDR2 are MGHRA and YSYEKL. CDR3 protein: CASSQDVCRSLF. The CDR3 bases are TGCGCCAGCAGCCAAGATGTCTGCAGGTCACTCTTC.

The V and J genes are TRBV5-4 and TRBJ2-2; possible D gene TRBD2, 6 bases. Trimming took off 1 base at V and 5 bases at J, with 24 bases between the two ends. The CDR3 consists of 19 residues. Germline lookup yields CDR1 SGHNT and CDR2 YYREEE (reference sequence). CDR3 nucleotide sequence: TGTGCCAGCAGCTTGAAGTTTATGGGCGGGATCTCGTTTACCGGGGAGCTGTTTTTT. This gives the protein CASSLKFMGGISFTGELFF.

A few counts support this clonotype. The rearrangement joins TRBV7-9 to TRBJ1-1, with a tentative D call TRBD1 (5 bases). Germline V lookup: CDR1 SEHNR, CDR2 FQNEAQ (reference sequence). The V and J ends lost 6 bases and 11 bases respectively, with 16 bases between them. This CDR3 comprises 12 residues. The CDR3 region has the DNA TGTGCCAGCAGTTCCGAGGGCAGGGCGGCTTTCTTT. Translated: CASSSEGRAAFF.

The J gene is TRBJ2-7, the V gene TRBV12-3 or TRBV12-4; no reliable D call. This CDR3 region has 12 residues. The germline V and J ends were trimmed by 5 bases and 7 bases, with 12 bases remaining between them. The CDR3 DNA follows: TGTGCCAGCAGTCCCTCAGTCCGGGAGCAGTACTTC. This codes for CASSPSVREQYF.

This clonotype appeared a few times. This sequence joins TRBV6-6 and TRBJ2-3; D unresolved. This CDR3 has 13 residues. V was trimmed by 1 base and J by 5 bases, leaving 7 bases between them. Germline CDR1 is MNHNY and CDR2 is SVGAGI (reference sequence). CDR3 coding DNA: TGTGCCAGCAGTTACTTGAGGATAGATACGCAGTATTTT. Translation: CASSYLRIDTQYF.

This clonotype was seen more than once but under ten times. This chain connects TRBV28 to TRBJ2-7; D perhaps matches TRBD1 (6 bases). CDR1 is MDHEN and CDR2 is SYDVKM in the germline V gene. There are 14 residues in the CDR3. Trimming removed 7 bases at V and 2 bases at J, with 15 bases between. The CDR3 nucleotides are TGTGCCAGCAAATGGGGGCGCCTCCCCTACGAGCAGTACTTC. Its protein product is CASKWGRLPYEQYF.

This clonotype was seen only a few times. The chain is built from TRBV27 and TRBJ2-7; D might be TRBD1 or TRBD2, each matching 6 bases. Germline CDR1 is MNHEY and CDR2 is SMNVEV (reference sequence). Trimming cost V 3 bases and J 6 bases, with 15 bases left between them. The CDR3 is made up of 14 amino acids. The CDR3 region has the DNA TGTGCCAGCAGTTTTTCGGGGGCGTTTAGCGAGCAGTACTTC. Protein: CASSFSGAFSEQYF.

This clonotype was found many times. The J gene is TRBJ2-7, the V gene TRBV28, with 7 bases aligning to TRBD2. The V gene end was trimmed by 4 bases and the J gene end by 6 bases; junction bases not matched to a gene: 6. The CDR3 sequence is 13 residues long. Germline V gene sequence: CDR1 MDHEN, CDR2 SYDVKM. CDR3 sequence (DNA): TGTGCCAGCAGTTCCCCGGGACTACCCGAGCAGTACTTC. This gives the protein CASSSPGLPEQYF.

This clonotype came up a few times. This chain links TRBV5-1 with TRBJ2-3; possibly TRBD1 for D (5 bases). V was shortened by 6 bases and J by 4 bases, with 27 bases between the two germline ends. The germline V gene encodes CDR1 SGHRS and CDR2 YFSETQ. CDR3 size: 18 residues. This CDR3 is CASTLLGPHQRGPDTQYF. As DNA, the CDR3 is TGCGCCAGCACCCTATTGGGCCCCCATCAAAGGGGCCCAGATACGCAGTATTTT.

The chain employs TRBV27 and TRBJ2-2; a possible D gene is TRBD2 (5 bases). V was clipped by 2 bases and J by 5 bases, with 21 bases between them. The CDR3 consists of 18 residues. Germline lookup yields CDR1 MNHEY and CDR2 SMNVEV (reference sequence). CDR3 region: CASSLEYTPFAGTGELFF. CDR3 bases: TGTGCCAGCAGTTTAGAATACACACCCTTCGCGGGTACCGGGGAGCTGTTTTTT.

The J gene is TRBJ2-1, the V gene TRBV24-1; TRBD1 matches 7 bases. Germline-derived CDR1 and CDR2 are KGHDR and SFDVKD. The CDR3 sequence is 16 residues long. The V gene end was trimmed by 3 bases and the J gene end by 4 bases; junction bases not matched to a gene: 8. The CDR3 region is CATSDPTGPKYNEQFF. In nucleotides, the CDR3 is TGTGCCACCAGTGATCCGACAGGGCCCAAGTACAATGAGCAGTTCTTC.

This chain connects TRBV24-1 to TRBJ2-3, with TRBD2 identical over 7 bases. This CDR3 comprises 11 residues. The junction had 10 bases not matched to a gene; V was cut back by 8 bases and J by 15 bases. Germline CDR1 is KGHDR and CDR2 is SFDVKD. The CDR3 region has the DNA TGTGCCACCAATATGGGGGGGAAACTTTATTTT. Translation gives CATNMGGKLYF.

This clonotype came up a few times. V usage is TRBV7-8 and J usage is TRBJ2-7; tentative D call: TRBD2 (5 bases). CDR1 is SGHVS, CDR2 FQNEAQ, per germline. Trimming cost V 5 bases and J 2 bases, with 10 bases left between them. The CDR3 spans 13 residues. The CDR3 reads CASSLDLTYEQYF. The DNA of the CDR3 is TGTGCCAGCAGCCTGGACTTAACCTACGAGCAGTACTTC.

A few counts support this clonotype. The chain combines TRBV7-2 with TRBJ2-7; D possibly corresponds to TRBD2 (6 bases). This CDR3 is 15 amino acids long. Germline CDR1 and CDR2: SGHTA and FQGNSA. The germline V and J ends were trimmed by 5 bases and 1 base, with 15 bases remaining between them. The CDR3 coding sequence is TGTGCCAGCAGCCGCCGGGACTGGGAATCCTACGAGCAGTACTTC. This sequence encodes CASSRRDWESYEQYF.